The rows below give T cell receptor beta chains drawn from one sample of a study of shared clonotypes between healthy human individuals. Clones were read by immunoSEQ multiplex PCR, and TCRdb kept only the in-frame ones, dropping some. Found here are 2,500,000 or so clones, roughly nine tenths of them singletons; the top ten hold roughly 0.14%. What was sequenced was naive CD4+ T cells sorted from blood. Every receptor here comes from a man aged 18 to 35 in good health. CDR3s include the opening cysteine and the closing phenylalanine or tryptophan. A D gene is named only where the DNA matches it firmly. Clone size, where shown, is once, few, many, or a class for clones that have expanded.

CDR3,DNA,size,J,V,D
CASSSGAVAEKLFF,TGTGCCAGCTCATCGGGGGCAGTAGCTGAAAAACTGTTTTTT,few,TRBJ1-4,TRBV18,.
CASSTGVTYEQYF,TGTGCCAGCTCTACGGGAGTTACCTACGAGCAGTACTTC,.,TRBJ2-7,TRBV18,.
CASSLAGNTIYF,TGTGCCAGCAGCTTAGCCGGAAACACCATATATTTT,.,TRBJ1-3,TRBV11-2,.
CASTRRELLNTEAFF,TGTGCCAGCACCCGGAGGGAACTGTTGAACACTGAAGCTTTCTTT,.,TRBJ1-1,TRBV2,.
CAWSPGDSVKTQYF,TGTGCCTGGAGTCCCGGGGACAGTGTGAAGACCCAGTACTTC,.,TRBJ2-5,TRBV30,TRBD1
CASSYFGDRGTEAFF,TGTGCCAGCAGTTACTTTGGGGACAGGGGAACTGAAGCTTTCTTT,once,TRBJ1-1,TRBV6-6,TRBD1
CAISPSTGNQETQYF,TGTGCCATCAGTCCTTCGACAGGAAACCAAGAGACCCAGTACTTC,.,TRBJ2-5,TRBV10-3,.
CASSLQGATDTQYF,TGTGCCAGCAGCTTACAGGGGGCCACAGATACGCAGTATTTT,.,TRBJ2-3,TRBV7-3,TRBD1
CASSGQINTEAFF,TGTGCCAGCTCGGGACAGATAAACACTGAAGCTTTCTTT,once,TRBJ1-1,TRBV6-1,TRBD1
CASSLGTGGNQPQHF,TGTGCCAGCAGCTTAGGGACAGGGGGCAATCAGCCCCAGCATTTT,.,TRBJ1-5,TRBV7-9,TRBD1
CASSSLRGAQYTGELFF,TGTGCCAGCAGCTCTTTGCGTGGGGCGCAGTACACCGGGGAGCTGTTTTTT,.,TRBJ2-2,TRBV7-9,.
CASSLATLAYSTDTQYF,TGTGCCAGCAGCTTAGCTACACTAGCGTATAGCACAGATACGCAGTATTTT,once,TRBJ2-3,TRBV7-2,TRBD2
CASSLYEKGGEKLFF,TGTGCCAGCAGTTTGTACGAAAAGGGAGGTGAAAAACTGTTTTTT,.,TRBJ1-4,TRBV27,.
CASSEGQSSYGYTF,TGTGCCAGCAGTGAAGGACAGAGTTCCTATGGCTACACCTTC,.,TRBJ1-2,TRBV2,.
CASGRNSGYEQYF,TGTGCCAGCGGCAGGAATAGCGGCTACGAGCAGTACTTC,.,TRBJ2-7,TRBV2,.
CASSDYPGRENTEAFF,TGTGCCAGCAGTGACTATCCGGGGAGGGAAAACACTGAAGCTTTCTTT,.,TRBJ1-1,TRBV25-1,.
CASRSGPSSNTEAFF,TGTGCCAGCAGGTCAGGACCTTCCTCTAACACTGAAGCTTTCTTT,.,TRBJ1-1,TRBV2,.
CASSEQDYEQYF,TGTGCCAGCAGTGAGCAAGACTACGAGCAGTACTTC,.,TRBJ2-7,TRBV2,.
CAISAQGAGYGYTF,TGTGCCATCAGCGCACAGGGGGCGGGCTATGGCTACACCTTC,.,TRBJ1-2,TRBV10-3,TRBD1
CASSYSGRLNYGYTF,TGTGCCAGCAGTTACTCCGGCAGGCTTAACTATGGCTACACCTTC,.,TRBJ1-2,TRBV6-5,.
CASSAGQTQAQYF,TGTGCCAGCAGCGCGGGACAGACCCAGGCCCAGTACTTC,.,TRBJ2-5,TRBV7-9,.
CASSLREAHEQYF,TGTGCCAGCTCCCTGAGGGAAGCCCACGAGCAGTACTTC,.,TRBJ2-7,TRBV18,.
CAISEGGANYLSPLHF,TGTGCCATCAGTGAGGGAGGGGCTAATTACCTTTCACCCCTCCACTTT,.,TRBJ1-6,TRBV10-3,.
CAITPFPAFF,TGTGCCATCACCCCGTTTCCAGCTTTCTTT,.,TRBJ1-1,TRBV10-3,.
CAITRLAGEHEQFF,TGTGCCATTACCCGACTAGCGGGGGAACATGAGCAGTTCTTC,.,TRBJ2-1,TRBV10-3,TRBD2
CASSDLTQGAYEQYF,TGCGCCAGCAGTGACCTAACACAGGGGGCCTACGAGCAGTACTTC,.,TRBJ2-7,TRBV10-2,TRBD1
CASSLAPGGEPYEQYF,TGCGCCAGCAGCTTGGCCCCAGGTGGGGAACCCTACGAGCAGTACTTC,.,TRBJ2-7,TRBV5-1,.
CASSSPRSALEQGKRHSNQPQHF,TGTGCCAGCAGCTCCCCCCGGAGTGCTTTGGAGCAAGGCAAGCGACACAGCAATCAGCCCCAGCATTTT,.,TRBJ1-5,TRBV13,.
CASSLAASGGFRETQYF,TGTGCCAGCAGCTTAGCGGCTAGCGGGGGGTTCAGGGAGACCCAGTACTTC,.,TRBJ2-5,TRBV7-2,TRBD2
CASSAVAGGGETQYF,TGCGCCAGCAGCGCCGTAGCGGGGGGAGGAGAGACCCAGTACTTC,once,TRBJ2-5,TRBV5-1,TRBD2
CASSLGTVNTEAFF,TGCGCCAGCAGCCTGGGGACGGTGAACACTGAAGCTTTCTTT,.,TRBJ1-1,TRBV5-1,.